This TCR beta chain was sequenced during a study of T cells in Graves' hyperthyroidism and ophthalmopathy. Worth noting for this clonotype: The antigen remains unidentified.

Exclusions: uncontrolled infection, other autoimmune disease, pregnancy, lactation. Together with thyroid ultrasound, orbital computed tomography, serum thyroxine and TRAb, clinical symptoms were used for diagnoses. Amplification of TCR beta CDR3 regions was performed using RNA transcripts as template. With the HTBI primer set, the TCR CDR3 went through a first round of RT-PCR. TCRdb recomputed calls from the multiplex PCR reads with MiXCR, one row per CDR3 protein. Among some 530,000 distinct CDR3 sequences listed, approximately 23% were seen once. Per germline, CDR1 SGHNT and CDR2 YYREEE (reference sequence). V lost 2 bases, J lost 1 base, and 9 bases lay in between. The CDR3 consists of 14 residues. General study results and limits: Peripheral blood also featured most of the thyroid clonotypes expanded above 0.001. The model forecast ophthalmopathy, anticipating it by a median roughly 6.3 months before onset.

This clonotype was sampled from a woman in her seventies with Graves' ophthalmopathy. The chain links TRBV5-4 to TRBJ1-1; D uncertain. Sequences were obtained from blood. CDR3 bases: TGTGCCAGCAGCTTTGCTACTTCGAACACTGAAGCTTTCTTT. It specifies CASSFATSNTEAFF.